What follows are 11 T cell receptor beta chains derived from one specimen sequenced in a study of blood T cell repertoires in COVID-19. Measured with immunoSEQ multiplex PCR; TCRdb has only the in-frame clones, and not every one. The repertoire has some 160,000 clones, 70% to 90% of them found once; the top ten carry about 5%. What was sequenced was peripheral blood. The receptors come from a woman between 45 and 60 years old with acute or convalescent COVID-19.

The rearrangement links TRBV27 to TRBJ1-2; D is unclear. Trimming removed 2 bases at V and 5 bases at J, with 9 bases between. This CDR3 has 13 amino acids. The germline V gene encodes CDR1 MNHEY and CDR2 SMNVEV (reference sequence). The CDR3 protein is CASSLTRYYGYTF. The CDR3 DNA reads TGTGCCAGCAGTTTAACGAGGTATTATGGCTACACCTTC.

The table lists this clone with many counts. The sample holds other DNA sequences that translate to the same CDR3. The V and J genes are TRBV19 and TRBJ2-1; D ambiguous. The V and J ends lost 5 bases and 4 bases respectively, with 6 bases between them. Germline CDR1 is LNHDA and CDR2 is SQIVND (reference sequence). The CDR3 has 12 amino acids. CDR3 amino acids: CASSPSYNEQFF. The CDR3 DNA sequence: TGTGCCAGTAGTCCTTCTTACAATGAGCAGTTCTTC.

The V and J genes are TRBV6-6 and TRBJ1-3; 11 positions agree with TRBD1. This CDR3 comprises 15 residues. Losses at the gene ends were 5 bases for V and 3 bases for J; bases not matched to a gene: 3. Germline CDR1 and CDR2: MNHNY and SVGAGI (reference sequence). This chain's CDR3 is CASSPGQGVGNTIYF. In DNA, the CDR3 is TGTGCCAGCAGTCCGGGACAGGGGGTTGGAAACACCATATATTTT.

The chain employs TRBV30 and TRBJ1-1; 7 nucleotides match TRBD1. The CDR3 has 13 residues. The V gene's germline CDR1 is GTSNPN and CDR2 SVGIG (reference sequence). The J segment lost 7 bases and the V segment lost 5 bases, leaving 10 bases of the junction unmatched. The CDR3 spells CAWEPEGANEAFF. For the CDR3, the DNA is TGTGCCTGGGAACCCGAGGGGGCTAATGAAGCTTTCTTT.

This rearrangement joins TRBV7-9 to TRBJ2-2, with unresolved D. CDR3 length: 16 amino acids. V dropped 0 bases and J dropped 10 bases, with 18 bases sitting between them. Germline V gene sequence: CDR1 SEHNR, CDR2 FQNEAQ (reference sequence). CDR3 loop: CASSLAVQALNAELFF. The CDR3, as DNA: TGTGCCAGCAGCTTAGCAGTCCAGGCTCTGAACGCGGAGCTGTTTTTT.

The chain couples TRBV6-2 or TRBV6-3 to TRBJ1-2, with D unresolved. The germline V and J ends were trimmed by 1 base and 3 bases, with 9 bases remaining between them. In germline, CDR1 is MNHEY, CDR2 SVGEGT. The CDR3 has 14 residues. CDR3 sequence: CASSYFPRDYGYTF. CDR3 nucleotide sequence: TGTGCCAGCAGTTACTTTCCCCGGGACTATGGCTACACCTTC.

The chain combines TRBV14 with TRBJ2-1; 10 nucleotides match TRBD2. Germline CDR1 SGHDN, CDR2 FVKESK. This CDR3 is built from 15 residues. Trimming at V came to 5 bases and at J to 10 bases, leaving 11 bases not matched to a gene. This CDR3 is CASSESGGVYTEQFF. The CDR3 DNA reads TGTGCCAGCAGCGAAAGCGGGGGGGTCTATACAGAGCAGTTCTTC.

This chain's CDR3 is CASHRRGAHNEQFF. The CDR3 region has the DNA TGTGCCAGCCACCGGCGGGGGGCCCACAATGAGCAGTTCTTC. The rearrangement joins TRBV5-6 to TRBJ2-1; 8 bases agree with TRBD2. The CDR3 runs to 14 residues. The junction had 8 bases not matched to a gene; V was cut back by 7 bases and J by 5 bases. Germline CDR1 SGHDT, CDR2 YYEEEE.

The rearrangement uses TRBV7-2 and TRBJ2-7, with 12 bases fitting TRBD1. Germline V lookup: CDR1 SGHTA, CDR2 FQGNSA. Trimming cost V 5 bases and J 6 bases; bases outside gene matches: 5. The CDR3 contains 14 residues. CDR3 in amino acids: CASSPRDRGLEQYF. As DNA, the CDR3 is TGTGCCAGCAGCCCGCGGGACAGGGGGCTCGAGCAGTACTTC. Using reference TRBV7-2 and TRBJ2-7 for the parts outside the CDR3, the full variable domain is GAGVSQSPSNKVTEKGKDVELRCDPISGHTALYWYRQSLGQGLEFLIYFQGNSAPDKSGLPSDRFSAERTGGSVSTLTIQRTQQEDSAVYLCASSPRDRGLEQYFGPGTRLTVT.

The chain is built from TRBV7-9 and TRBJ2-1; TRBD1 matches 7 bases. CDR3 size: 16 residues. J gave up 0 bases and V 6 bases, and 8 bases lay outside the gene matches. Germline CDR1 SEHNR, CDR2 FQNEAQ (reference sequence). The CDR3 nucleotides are TGTGCCAGCAGTAGGACAGGCGCACGCTCCTACAATGAGCAGTTCTTC. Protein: CASSRTGARSYNEQFF.

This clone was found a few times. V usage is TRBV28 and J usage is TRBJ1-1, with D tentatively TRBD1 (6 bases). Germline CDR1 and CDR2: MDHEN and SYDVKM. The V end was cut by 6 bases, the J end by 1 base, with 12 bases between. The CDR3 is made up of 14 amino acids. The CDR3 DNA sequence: TGTGCCAGCAGACCCGGGACACAGAACACTGAAGCTTTCTTT. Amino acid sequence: CASRPGTQNTEAFF. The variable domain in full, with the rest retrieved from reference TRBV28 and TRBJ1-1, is DVKVTQSSRYLVKRTGEKVFLECVQDMDHENMFWYRQDPGLGLRLIYFSYDVKMKEKGDIPEGYSVSREKKERFSLILESASTNQTSMYLCASRPGTQNTEAFFGQGTRLTVV.